The clone carrying this T cell receptor beta chain showed up just once. The entry originates in a study of T cell clonotyping in hematopoietic cell transplantation. The CDR3 runs to 14 residues. The V end lost 3 bases, the J end lost 2 bases, and 11 bases lay between the germline ends. The V gene's germline CDR1 is SGDLS and CDR2 YYNGEE. Libraries were prepared by immunoSEQ multiplex PCR; TCRdb keeps only in-frame clonotypes and omits some of them. The sample has approximately 44,000 clones; 90% to 95% are singletons. This receptor was taken from a woman aged 45-60 years in good health. Some clones in this sample may be carry-over from other donors' samples. This chain joins TRBV9 and TRBJ1-2; weak D call: TRBD1 (5 bases). The source material was peripheral blood mononuclear cells. CDR3 in DNA: TGTGCCAGCAGCGCCACCGGGACCAACTATGGCTACACCTTC. Amino acid sequence: CASSATGTNYGYTF.